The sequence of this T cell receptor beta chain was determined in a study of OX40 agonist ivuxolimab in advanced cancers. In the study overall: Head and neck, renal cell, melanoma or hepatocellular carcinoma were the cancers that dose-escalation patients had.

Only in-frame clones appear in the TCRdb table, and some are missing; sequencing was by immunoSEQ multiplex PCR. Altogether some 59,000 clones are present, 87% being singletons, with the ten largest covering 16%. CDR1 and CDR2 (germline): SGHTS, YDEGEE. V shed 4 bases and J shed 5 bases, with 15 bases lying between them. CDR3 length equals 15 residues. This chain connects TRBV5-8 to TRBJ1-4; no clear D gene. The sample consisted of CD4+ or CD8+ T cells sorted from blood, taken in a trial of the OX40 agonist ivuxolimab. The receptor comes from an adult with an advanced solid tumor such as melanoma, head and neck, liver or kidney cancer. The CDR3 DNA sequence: TGTGCCAGCAGCCCTGCTCGGTGGAGCAATGAAAAACTGTTTTTT. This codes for CASSPARWSNEKLFF.